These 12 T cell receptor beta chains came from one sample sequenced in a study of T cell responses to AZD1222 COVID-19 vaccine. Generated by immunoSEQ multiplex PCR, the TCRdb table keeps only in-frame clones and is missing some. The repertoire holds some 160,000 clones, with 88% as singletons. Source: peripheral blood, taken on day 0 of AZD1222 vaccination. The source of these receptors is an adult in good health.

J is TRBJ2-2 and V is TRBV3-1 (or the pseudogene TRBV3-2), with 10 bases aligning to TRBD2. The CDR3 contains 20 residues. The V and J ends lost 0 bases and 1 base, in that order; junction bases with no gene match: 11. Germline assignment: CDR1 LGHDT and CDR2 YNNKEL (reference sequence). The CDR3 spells CASSQDVTSGLAVNTGELFF. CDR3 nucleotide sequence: TGTGCCAGCAGCCAAGATGTGACTAGCGGGCTAGCCGTGAACACCGGGGAGCTGTTTTTT.

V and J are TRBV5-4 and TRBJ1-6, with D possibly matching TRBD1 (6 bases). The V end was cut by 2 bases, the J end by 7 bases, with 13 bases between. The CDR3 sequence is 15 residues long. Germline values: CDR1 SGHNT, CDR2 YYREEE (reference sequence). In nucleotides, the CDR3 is TGTGCCAGCAGCTTCGGGGGGGCAAAGAATTCACCCCTCCACTTT. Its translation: CASSFGGAKNSPLHF.

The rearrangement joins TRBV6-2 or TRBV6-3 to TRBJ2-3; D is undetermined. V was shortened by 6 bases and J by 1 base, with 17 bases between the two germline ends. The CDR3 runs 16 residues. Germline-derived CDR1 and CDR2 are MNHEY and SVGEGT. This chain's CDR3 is CASSHTAPRGTDTQYF. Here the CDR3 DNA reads TGTGCCAGCAGCCATACCGCCCCTAGGGGCACAGATACGCAGTATTTT.

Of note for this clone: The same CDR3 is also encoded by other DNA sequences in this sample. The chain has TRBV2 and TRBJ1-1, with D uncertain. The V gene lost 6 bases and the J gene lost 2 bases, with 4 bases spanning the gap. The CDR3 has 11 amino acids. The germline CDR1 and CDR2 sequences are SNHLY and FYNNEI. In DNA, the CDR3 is TGTGCCAGCAGAAGTAACACTGAAGCTTTCTTT. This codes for CASRSNTEAFF.

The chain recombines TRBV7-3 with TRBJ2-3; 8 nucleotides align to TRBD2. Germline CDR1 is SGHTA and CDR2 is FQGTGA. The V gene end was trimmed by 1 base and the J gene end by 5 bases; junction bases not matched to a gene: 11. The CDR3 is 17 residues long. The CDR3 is CASSLMGSGSRGDTQYF. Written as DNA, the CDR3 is TGTGCCAGCAGCTTAATGGGGAGCGGGAGTAGGGGAGATACGCAGTATTTT.

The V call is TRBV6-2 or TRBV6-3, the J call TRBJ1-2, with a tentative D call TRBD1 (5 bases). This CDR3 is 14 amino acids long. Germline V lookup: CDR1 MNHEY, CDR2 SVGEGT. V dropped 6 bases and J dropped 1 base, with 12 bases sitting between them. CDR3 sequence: CASSLTGLNYGYTF. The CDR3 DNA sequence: TGTGCCAGCAGCCTCACGGGGCTTAACTATGGCTACACCTTC.

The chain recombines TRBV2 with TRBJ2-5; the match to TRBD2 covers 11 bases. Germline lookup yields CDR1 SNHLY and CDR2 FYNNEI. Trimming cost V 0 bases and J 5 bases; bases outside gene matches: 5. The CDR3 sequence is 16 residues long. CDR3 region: CASSEALASGGETQYF. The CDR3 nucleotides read TGTGCCAGCAGTGAAGCGCTGGCTAGCGGGGGGGAGACCCAGTACTTC.

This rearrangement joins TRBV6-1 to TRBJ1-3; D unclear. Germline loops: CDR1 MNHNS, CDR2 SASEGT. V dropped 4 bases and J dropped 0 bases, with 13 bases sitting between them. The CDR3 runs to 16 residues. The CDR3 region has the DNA TGTGCCAGCAGTGGGGCTCGGTGGTCCTCTGGAAACACCATATATTTT. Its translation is CASSGARWSSGNTIYF.

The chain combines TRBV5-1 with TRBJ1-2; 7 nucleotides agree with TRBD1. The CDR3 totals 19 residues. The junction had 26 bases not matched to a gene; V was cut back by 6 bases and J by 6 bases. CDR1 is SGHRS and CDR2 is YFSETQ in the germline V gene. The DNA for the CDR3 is TGCGCCAGCACCCAAAGATCGGCACAGGGGCGCTTATTTGGAGATGGCTACACCTTC. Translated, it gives CASTQRSAQGRLFGDGYTF. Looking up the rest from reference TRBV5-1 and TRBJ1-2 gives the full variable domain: KAGVTQTPRYLIKTRGQQVTLSCSPISGHRSVSWYQQTPGQGLQFLFEYFSETQRNKGNFPGRFSGRQFSNSRSEMNVSTLELGDSALYLCASTQRSAQGRLFGDGYTFGSGTRLTVV.

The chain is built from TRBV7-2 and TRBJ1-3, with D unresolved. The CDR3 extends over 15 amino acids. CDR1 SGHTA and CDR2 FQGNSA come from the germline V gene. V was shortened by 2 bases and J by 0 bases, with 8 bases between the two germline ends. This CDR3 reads CASSLSRISGNTIYF. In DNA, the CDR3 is TGTGCCAGCAGCTTATCCAGGATCTCTGGAAACACCATATATTTT. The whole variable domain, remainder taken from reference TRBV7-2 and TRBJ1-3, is GAGVSQSPSNKVTEKGKDVELRCDPISGHTALYWYRQSLGQGLEFLIYFQGNSAPDKSGLPSDRFSAERTGGSVSTLTIQRTQQEDSAVYLCASSLSRISGNTIYFGEGSWLTVV.

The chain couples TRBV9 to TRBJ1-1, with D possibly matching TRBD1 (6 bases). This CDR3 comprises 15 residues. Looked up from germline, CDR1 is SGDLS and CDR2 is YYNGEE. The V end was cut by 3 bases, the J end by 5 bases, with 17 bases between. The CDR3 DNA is TGTGCCAGCAGCGCCGCACAGACAGGTGGGACTGAAGCTTTCTTT. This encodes CASSAAQTGGTEAFF.

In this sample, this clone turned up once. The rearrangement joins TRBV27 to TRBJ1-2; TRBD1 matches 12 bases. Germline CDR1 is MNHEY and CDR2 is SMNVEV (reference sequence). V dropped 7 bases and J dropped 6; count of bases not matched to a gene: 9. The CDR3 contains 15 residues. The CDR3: CASTQRGTGGDGYTF. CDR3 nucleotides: TGTGCCAGCACCCAACGTGGGACAGGGGGCGATGGCTACACCTTC.